The 15 T cell receptor beta chains presented below share a single source sample, sequenced in a study of blood T cell repertoires in COVID-19. Clones were read by immunoSEQ multiplex PCR, and TCRdb kept only the in-frame ones, dropping some. In the table there are approximately 74,000 clones, approximately 78% of which are singletons. The sequenced material came from peripheral blood. The receptors here all came from a woman of 80 years or more with active or convalescent COVID-19.

The J gene is TRBJ2-3, the V gene TRBV3-1 (or the pseudogene TRBV3-2), with 10 bases that match TRBD1. Germline CDR1 reads LGHDT; CDR2 reads YNNKEL (reference sequence). V gave up 2 bases and J gave up 5 bases; unmatched junction bases: 7. The CDR3 runs to 16 residues. The DNA of the CDR3 is TGTGCCAGCAGCCAAAGCCGGGACAGGGGAGTAGATACGCAGTATTTT. This sequence encodes CASSQSRDRGVDTQYF.

This chain connects TRBV28 to TRBJ2-1; a weak D match, TRBD2 (7 bases). V shed 3 bases and J shed 6 bases, with 21 bases lying between them. This CDR3 comprises 17 residues. From germline, CDR1 is MDHEN and CDR2 SYDVKM. The CDR3 bases are TGTGCCAGCAGTTTGGTCTCGGGGGGCAGATTGTTCAATGAGCAGTTCTTC. As protein: CASSLVSGGRLFNEQFF.

The chain links TRBV28 to TRBJ1-2, with a weak D call TRBD1 (5 bases). There are 15 residues in the CDR3. Germline V gene data show CDR1 as MDHEN and CDR2 as SYDVKM. V was cut by 5 bases and J by 5 bases, with 18 bases left in between. The chain's CDR3 is CASSTHGGGKYGYTF. Here the CDR3 DNA reads TGTGCCAGCAGTACTCACGGGGGGGGAAAGTATGGCTACACCTTC.

This clone was observed a single time. The chain has TRBV28 and TRBJ2-7; TRBD1 is a possible D gene (5 bases). This CDR3 has 13 amino acids. The V end lost 6 bases, the J end lost 4 bases, and 13 bases lay between the germline ends. In germline, CDR1 is MDHEN, CDR2 SYDVKM. CDR3 in amino acids: CASRRPQGYEQYF. CDR3 DNA: TGTGCCAGCAGGCGACCGCAGGGTTACGAGCAGTACTTC.

The chain combines TRBV6-4 with TRBJ2-2; D is undetermined. In germline, CDR1 is MRHNA, CDR2 SNTAGT. This CDR3 spans 13 amino acids. The V end was cut by 8 bases, the J end by 3 bases, with 10 bases between. The CDR3 is CASAVADTGELFF. The CDR3 DNA reads TGTGCCAGCGCCGTGGCGGACACCGGGGAGCTGTTTTTT.

The genes are TRBV4-1 and TRBJ1-5; D perhaps matches TRBD1 (6 bases). CDR1 is MGHRA and CDR2 is YSYEKL in the germline V gene. CDR3 length: 14 residues. V was clipped by 3 bases and J by 6 bases, with 12 bases between them. The CDR3 DNA sequence: TGCGCCAGCAGCCAGCATACAGGGATTCAGCCCCAGCATTTT. Translated: CASSQHTGIQPQHF.

The J gene is TRBJ2-2, the V gene TRBV5-1; 10 bases map to TRBD1. This CDR3 comprises 15 residues. Germline assignment: CDR1 SGHRS and CDR2 YFSETQ. The V and J ends lost 4 bases and 4 bases, in that order; junction bases with no gene match: 4. The CDR3 is CASSPGTGVTGELFF. CDR3 in DNA: TGCGCCAGCAGCCCCGGGACAGGGGTCACCGGGGAGCTGTTTTTT.

The gene calls are TRBV11-3 and TRBJ1-1; TRBD1 matches 9 bases. Germline-derived CDR1 and CDR2 are SGHNT and YENEEA. J gave up 7 bases and V 3 bases, and 6 bases lay outside the gene matches. The CDR3 totals 14 residues. CDR3 DNA: TGTGCCAGCAGCTTCGGGACAGGGAGGTATGAAGCTTTCTTT. Translated: CASSFGTGRYEAFF.

For the CDR3, the DNA is TGTGCCAGCAGCTCCACAGGGGGTCATGGAAACACCATATATTTT. This codes for CASSSTGGHGNTIYF. The chain couples TRBV5-4 to TRBJ1-3, with 8 nucleotides matching TRBD1. The CDR3 is 15 amino acids. V was clipped by 3 bases and J by 3 bases; unmatched bases: 5. Per germline, CDR1 SGHNT and CDR2 YYREEE (reference sequence). Using reference TRBV5-4 and TRBJ1-3 for the parts outside the CDR3, the full variable domain is ETGVTQSPTHLIKTRGQQVTLRCSSQSGHNTVSWYQQALGQGPQFIFQYYREEENGRGNFPPRFSGLQFPNYSSELNVNALELDDSALYLCASSSTGGHGNTIYFGEGSWLTVV.

The V call is TRBV7-2, the J call TRBJ2-5; TRBD1 aligns across 9 bases. Looked up from germline, CDR1 is SGHTA and CDR2 is FQGNSA. J was trimmed by 5 bases and V by 5 bases; bases with no gene match: 3. The CDR3 has 13 residues. CDR3 sequence reads: CASSRTGVETQYF. The CDR3 region has the DNA TGTGCCAGCAGCCGGACAGGGGTGGAGACCCAGTACTTC.

This clone has more than one count but fewer than ten. The chain is built from TRBV7-2 and TRBJ2-7; 15 bases agree with TRBD2. The CDR3 is 17 residues long. Unmatched junction bases numbered 9, after V lost 8 bases and J lost 1 base. Germline V gene data show CDR1 as SGHTA and CDR2 as FQGNSA. CDR3 coding DNA: TGTGCCAGCGGAAGAGGGACTAGCGGGGGGAGGTCCTACGAGCAGTACTTC. Its protein product is CASGRGTSGGRSYEQYF.

This sequence joins TRBV5-6 and TRBJ1-2; D not certain. This CDR3 spans 13 amino acids. Germline lookup yields CDR1 SGHDT and CDR2 YYEEEE. V dropped 4 bases and J dropped 8 bases, with 15 bases sitting between them. CDR3 coding DNA: TGTGCCAGCAGCATGGGCGGCGCGGGCGGCTACACCTTC. This sequence encodes CASSMGGAGGYTF. The variable domain in full, with the rest retrieved from reference TRBV5-6 and TRBJ1-2, is DAGVTQSPTHLIKTRGQQVTLRCSPKSGHDTVSWYQQALGQGPQFIFQYYEEEERQRGNFPDRFSGHQFPNYSSELNVNALLLGDSALYLCASSMGGAGGYTFGSGTRLTVV.

The rearrangement links TRBV13 to TRBJ2-3, with D uncertain. V lost 4 bases to trimming and J lost 6 bases, with 8 bases between them. This CDR3 contains 12 residues. Germline values: CDR1 PRHDT, CDR2 FYEKMQ (reference sequence). CDR3 DNA: TGTGCCAGCAGCTCGCAACGGGATACGCAGTATTTT. Translated, it gives CASSSQRDTQYF. The whole variable domain, remainder taken from reference TRBV13 and TRBJ2-3, is AAGVIQSPRHLIKEKRETATLKCYPIPRHDTVYWYQQGPGQDPQFLISFYEKMQSDKGSIPDRFSAQQFSDYHSELNMSSLELGDSALYFCASSSQRDTQYFGPGTRLTVL.

The rearrangement joins TRBV10-1 to TRBJ1-5; D is perhaps TRBD1 (6 bases). Trimming removed 7 bases from V and 0 bases from J, with 19 bases in between. Germline V gives CDR1 WNHNN, CDR2 SYGVQD (reference sequence). This CDR3 region has 17 residues. DNA of the CDR3: TGCGCCAGCATGGGTTTTCGACAGGACCATAGCAATCAGCCCCAGCATTTT. Translated, it gives CASMGFRQDHSNQPQHF.

The chain employs TRBV7-3 and TRBJ2-5, with 8 bases identical to TRBD2. The germline CDR1 and CDR2 sequences are SGHTA and FQGTGA. The trim removed 2 bases at V and 4 bases at J, leaving 6 bases unmatched. This CDR3 region has 15 residues. CDR3 protein: CASSLVGRAGETQYF. The CDR3 DNA follows: TGTGCCAGCAGCTTAGTCGGGAGGGCCGGAGAGACCCAGTACTTC.